This T cell receptor beta chain was profiled in a study of shared clonotypes between healthy human individuals. TCRdb's table, derived via immunoSEQ multiplex PCR, lists solely in-frame clones and lacks some. The repertoire includes 900,000 to 1,200,000 clones, about 84% of them detected once, and 0.6% to 0.7% sits in the top ten. The V and J ends lost 1 base and 0 bases respectively, with 5 bases between them. Germline V gene sequence: CDR1 SGHNT, CDR2 YENEEA. The CDR3 sequence is 14 residues long. The chain carries TRBV11-3 and TRBJ2-3; D not certain. This receptor was taken from a man in his late teens or twenties in good health. Some clones in this sample may be carry-over from other donors' samples. The specimen was memory CD4+ T cells from PBMCs. Regarding subset: CD45RA-negative fraction. The CDR3 here is CASSLGRSTDTQYF. The CDR3 region has the DNA TGTGCCAGCAGCTTAGGTAGGAGCACAGATACGCAGTATTTT.